What follows are 3 T cell receptor beta chains derived from one specimen sequenced in a study of shared clonotypes between healthy human individuals. Repertoires were generated with immunoSEQ multiplex PCR, while TCRdb's copy carries only in-frame clones and drops some. The sample carries about 1.1 million clones, about 84% recorded once. Sequencing was carried out using memory CD4+ T cells from PBMCs. Noted subset: CD45RA-negative fraction. All receptors come from a man aged 18 to 29 in good health. Some clones in this sample may be carry-over from other donors' samples.

This chain links TRBV28 with TRBJ1-1, with D uncertain. CDR3 length: 13 amino acids. CDR1 and CDR2 from the germline V gene are MDHEN and SYDVKM. V gave up 7 bases and J gave up 0 bases, with 9 bases separating them. CDR3 in amino acids: CASTRSLNTEAFF. The DNA for the CDR3 is TGTGCCAGCACCCGTTCTCTGAACACTGAAGCTTTCTTT.

The J gene is TRBJ2-5, the V gene TRBV10-3, with TRBD2 matching over 10 bases. The CDR3 is made up of 15 amino acids. V lost 2 bases and J lost 2; bases outside the gene matches: 2. Germline V CDR1 and CDR2: ENHRY, SYGVKD. CDR3 bases: TGTGCCATCAGTGAGACTAGCGGGACACAAGAGACCCAGTACTTC. It specifies CAISETSGTQETQYF.

The V call is TRBV30, the J call TRBJ2-7, with TRBD2 as a possible D gene (6 bases). CDR3 size: 12 residues. The germline gives CDR1 GTSNPN, CDR2 SVGIG (reference sequence). V was pared by 6 bases and J by 5 bases, with 14 bases between. Here the CDR3 reads CACWGVYNEQYF. The CDR3 region has the DNA TGTGCCTGCTGGGGGGTATACAACGAGCAGTACTTC.